This T cell receptor (beta chain) was identified in a study of blood T cell repertoires in COVID-19. From germline, CDR1 is SEHNR and CDR2 FQNEAQ (reference sequence). The CDR3 is made up of 15 amino acids. With V trimmed by 5 bases and J by 9 bases, 12 bases remained unmatched. The authors' processing: Estimation of nucleated cell counts relied on the amplification of reference gene primers. Profiled with immunoSEQ multiplex PCR; TCRdb holds only in-frame clones, not every one. D and trimming were read from the DNA, whereas the V and J calls and clone size are those reported in that table. Of roughly 350,000 clones detected, over 75% appear once; the ten largest clones hold roughly 10%.

The sequence was collected from a woman in her 30s with COVID-19, enrolled during active disease. The sample was peripheral blood. The rearrangement links TRBV7-9 to TRBJ1-2; 10 nucleotides align to TRBD1. CDR3 in DNA: TGTGCCAGCAGCCCTCCTTCGACAGGGGGCGATCGCTACACCTTC. Its protein is CASSPPSTGGDRYTF. The full variable domain, its missing parts supplied by reference TRBV7-9 and TRBJ1-2, is DTGVSQNPRHKITKRGQNVTFRCDPISEHNRLYWYRQTLGQGPEFLTYFQNEAQLEKSRLLSDRFSAERPKGSFSTLEIQRTEQGDSAMYLCASSPPSTGGDRYTFGSGTRLTVV.